The 24 T cell receptor beta chains below all came from one sample that was sequenced in a study of blood T cell repertoires in COVID-19. Profiling relied on immunoSEQ multiplex PCR, and the TCRdb table lists in-frame clones only, not all of them. The sample includes about 160,000 clones, 65% to 90% of them seen just once. Material: peripheral blood. The source is a man between 65 and 79 years old with acute or convalescent COVID-19.

The V call is TRBV29-1, the J call TRBJ2-7; 8 positions match TRBD2. J was trimmed by 3 bases and V by 6 bases; bases with no gene match: 10. Germline V gives CDR1 SQVTM, CDR2 ANQGSEA. The CDR3 is 14 residues long. The CDR3 DNA is TGCAGCGTCCTCCGGGGGGGCTCCAACTACGAGCAGTACTTC. Translated: CSVLRGGSNYEQYF.

The rearrangement uses TRBV9 and TRBJ2-1; the match to TRBD2 covers 11 bases. Germline CDR1 reads SGDLS; CDR2 reads YYNGEE. V was pared by 2 bases and J by 6 bases, with 1 base of the junction left unmatched. CDR3 length equals 14 residues. This CDR3 reads CASSVSGRGNEQFF. For the CDR3, the DNA is TGTGCCAGCAGCGTTAGCGGGAGGGGCAATGAGCAGTTCTTC.

V is TRBV12-3 or TRBV12-4 and J is TRBJ2-5; 9 bases line up with TRBD1. The CDR3 is made up of 11 amino acids. Trimming removed 8 bases from V and 14 bases from J; junction bases left unmatched: 9. The CDR3 bases are TGTGCCAGCGGGAGCCCGGGACAGGGCTACTTC. Its protein product is CASGSPGQGYF.

The rearrangement joins TRBV20-1 to TRBJ2-3, with unresolved D. CDR3 length equals 11 residues. The V end lost 0 bases, the J end lost 7 bases, and 5 bases lay between the germline ends. The germline CDR1 and CDR2 sequences are DFQATT and SNEGSKA (reference sequence). CDR3 loop: CSARDSYTQYF. In nucleotides, the CDR3 is TGCAGTGCTAGAGACAGTTATACGCAGTATTTT.

The chain recombines TRBV18 with TRBJ2-7; 9 nucleotides agree with TRBD1. Germline V gene data show CDR1 as KGHSH and CDR2 as LQKENI. V was clipped by 2 bases and J by 5 bases; unmatched bases: 4. The CDR3 has 14 amino acids. The CDR3 is CASSPRTGVHEQYF. The CDR3 coding sequence is TGTGCCAGCTCACCAAGGACAGGGGTTCACGAGCAGTACTTC. The variable domain in full, completed from reference TRBV18 and TRBJ2-7, reads NAGVMQNPRHLVRRRGQEARLRCSPMKGHSHVYWYRQLPEEGLKFMVYLQKENIIDESGMPKERFSAEFPKEGPSILRIQQVVRGDSAAYFCASSPRTGVHEQYFGPGTRLTVT.

Regarding this clone: The same CDR3 is also encoded by other DNA sequences in this sample. The chain joins TRBV18 to TRBJ2-3; D perhaps matches TRBD1 (8 bases). The CDR3 length is 15 residues. Germline loops: CDR1 KGHSH, CDR2 LQKENI. V was pared by 2 bases and J by 3 bases, with 12 bases between. CDR3 loop: CASSPTGGGTDTQYF. The CDR3 nucleotides are TGTGCCAGCTCACCAACAGGGGGAGGGACAGATACGCAGTATTTT.

This clone was recorded only once. The V call is TRBV5-1, the J call TRBJ2-5; a weak D match, TRBD1 (5 bases). V lost 4 bases and J lost 5, with 18 bases in between. Germline V lookup: CDR1 SGHRS, CDR2 YFSETQ. CDR3 length: 15 residues. The CDR3 here is CASSGASEPHETQYF. CDR3 in DNA: TGCGCCAGCAGCGGGGCTTCGGAGCCCCATGAGACCCAGTACTTC.

DNA for the CDR3: TGTGCCAGCAGCTTAAAGGTTAGCGCCGACCTACTACATTTTGAGCAGTACTTC. This codes for CASSLKVSADLLHFEQYF. This chain connects TRBV7-3 to TRBJ2-7, with a tentative D call TRBD2 (5 bases). The CDR3 runs 18 residues. Trimming removed 1 base from V and 7 bases from J, with 26 bases in between. Germline values: CDR1 SGHTA, CDR2 FQGTGA.

The chain carries TRBV7-3 and TRBJ1-3, with TRBD1 matching 9 bases. Trimming cost V 4 bases and J 0 bases; bases outside gene matches: 7. The germline V gene encodes CDR1 SGHTA and CDR2 FQGTGA. CDR3 length: 17 residues. The CDR3 region is CASSSWTGAGSGNTIYF. The CDR3 DNA is TGTGCCAGCAGCTCCTGGACAGGGGCCGGCTCTGGAAACACCATATATTTT.

V gene TRBV28 combines with J gene TRBJ2-2; possible D gene TRBD1, 6 bases. CDR1 and CDR2 from the germline V gene are MDHEN and SYDVKM. V was cut by 5 bases and J by 5 bases, with 12 bases left in between. The CDR3 extends over 14 amino acids. This CDR3 reads CASSETGKTGELFF. The DNA of the CDR3 is TGTGCCAGCAGTGAAACAGGGAAGACCGGGGAGCTGTTTTTT.

The genes are TRBV3-1 (or the pseudogene TRBV3-2) and TRBJ1-4; 9 bases map to TRBD1. Germline CDR1 is LGHDT and CDR2 is YNNKEL (reference sequence). The CDR3 is 15 residues long. The V segment lost 2 bases and the J segment 5 bases; nucleotides outside the gene matches: 3. CDR3 loop: CASSQTGGSNEKLFF. The CDR3 nucleotides are TGTGCCAGCAGCCAAACAGGGGGCTCCAATGAAAAACTGTTTTTT.

This clone was counted a few times. The genes are TRBV5-8 and TRBJ2-5, with 7 bases identical to TRBD1. Trimming took 0 bases from V and 3 from J; bases not matched to a gene: 8. Germline V gene lookup returns CDR1 SGHTS and CDR2 YDEGEE. The CDR3 length is 16 residues. CDR3 sequence (DNA): TGTGCCAGCAGCTTGGAGTACAGGGGCTCCGAAGAGACCCAGTACTTC. As protein: CASSLEYRGSEETQYF.

The chain joins TRBV27 to TRBJ1-5, with D tentatively TRBD1 (6 bases). The CDR3 has 12 amino acids. Between the trimmed V and J ends, which lost 8 bases and 9 bases, there was a span of 14 bases. Germline V gene data show CDR1 as MNHEY and CDR2 as SMNVEV (reference sequence). CDR3 sequence: CASGGPTGPQHF. The CDR3 DNA follows: TGTGCCAGCGGGGGCCCGACGGGGCCCCAGCATTTT.

This clone was counted a single time. The rearrangement links TRBV9 to TRBJ2-3; the match to TRBD1 covers 11 bases. CDR1 and CDR2 from the germline V gene are SGDLS and YYNGEE. The CDR3 runs 15 residues. V trimming: 4 bases; J trimming: 6 bases; junction bases outside the gene matches: 7. The CDR3 here is CASSNGQGASDTQYF. In nucleotides, the CDR3 is TGTGCCAGCAGCAATGGACAGGGGGCTAGCGATACGCAGTATTTT.

V usage is TRBV20-1 and J usage is TRBJ2-1, with 8 bases fitting TRBD2. The CDR3 totals 11 residues. The germline V gene has CDR1 DFQATT and CDR2 SNEGSKA (reference sequence). The CDR3 coding sequence is TGCAGCGGACTAGCAGGCAATGAGCAGTTCTTC. It encodes CSGLAGNEQFF.

As for this clone: A read error may account for a junction end that differs from germline. The CDR3 region is CASSSGLAGGPSNF. Here the CDR3 DNA reads TGTGCCAGCAGCAGCGGACTAGCGGGAGGGCCCTCGAACTTC. This chain joins TRBV5-6 and TRBJ2-7; TRBD2 agrees at 15 bases. The germline V gene has CDR1 SGHDT and CDR2 YYEEEE. This CDR3 is built from 14 residues.

The chain uses TRBV9 and TRBJ1-2; 8 bases map to TRBD1. The germline V gene encodes CDR1 SGDLS and CDR2 YYNGEE. The length of the CDR3 is 16 residues. J was trimmed by 2 bases and V by 4 bases; bases with no gene match: 10. The chain's CDR3 is CASSTGGGRLNYGYTF. The CDR3 nucleotides are TGTGCCAGCAGCACAGGGGGGGGCAGATTGAACTATGGCTACACCTTC.

The chain couples TRBV5-8 to TRBJ1-5; perhaps TRBD1 as D (5 bases). In germline, CDR1 is SGHTS, CDR2 YDEGEE. The CDR3 totals 15 residues. V lost 2 bases, J lost 2 bases, and 11 bases lay in between. This CDR3 reads CASSLGAFGNQPQHF. CDR3 nucleotide sequence: TGTGCCAGCAGCTTAGGGGCGTTTGGCAATCAGCCCCAGCATTTT.

J is TRBJ2-5 and V is TRBV12-5, with TRBD1 matching over 10 bases. CDR1 and CDR2 (germline): LGHNT, FRNRAP. V trimming: 4 bases; J trimming: 2 bases; junction bases outside the gene matches: 1. This CDR3 has 14 residues. Here the CDR3 reads CASGSGQGQETQYF. For the CDR3, the DNA is TGTGCTAGTGGTTCGGGACAGGGGCAAGAGACCCAGTACTTC. Full variable domain (rest looked up from reference TRBV12-5 and TRBJ2-5): DARVTQTPRHKVTEMGQEVTMRCQPILGHNTVFWYRQTMMQGLELLAYFRNRAPLDDSGMPKDRFSAEMPDATLATLKIQPSEPRDSAVYFCASGSGQGQETQYFGPGTRLLVL.

V and J are TRBV5-5 and TRBJ2-5; 12 positions agree with TRBD2. Germline values: CDR1 SGHKS, CDR2 YYEKEE (reference sequence). Germline trimming cut 4 bases from V and 2 bases from J; bases unmatched to any gene: 6. The CDR3 is made up of 16 amino acids. CDR3 in DNA: TGTGCCAGCAGCGGGCTGACTAGCGGGGGACAAGAGACCCAGTACTTC. Translation: CASSGLTSGGQETQYF.

Here the CDR3 reads CASATGGEETQYF. DNA for the CDR3: TGTGCCAGCGCGACAGGGGGCGAAGAGACCCAGTACTTC. The chain recombines TRBV21-1 with TRBJ2-5; the D call in the table, TRBD1, was not verified against the DNA. TRBV21-1 is a documented pseudogene. The CDR3 spans 13 residues.

As concerns this clone: This same CDR3 is encoded by further DNA sequences in the sample. The V and J genes are TRBV4-1 and TRBJ1-1; possibly TRBD1 for D (5 bases). The CDR3 consists of 15 residues. Deletions cut 0 bases from V and 3 bases from J, with 11 bases between. Looked up from germline, CDR1 is MGHRA and CDR2 is YSYEKL. This CDR3 is CASSQDPGRDTEAFF. DNA of the CDR3: TGCGCCAGCAGCCAAGATCCGGGCAGGGACACTGAAGCTTTCTTT.

This chain connects TRBV5-4 to TRBJ2-1; 14 positions agree with TRBD2. V lost 3 bases and J lost 6; bases outside the gene matches: 5. The CDR3 is 16 residues long. The germline V gene has CDR1 SGHNT and CDR2 YYREEE (reference sequence). The CDR3 DNA follows: TGTGCCAGCAGCTCGGTGACTAGCGGGAGGGCCAATGAGCAGTTCTTC. Encoded protein: CASSSVTSGRANEQFF.

CDR3 coding DNA: TGCGCCAGCAGCTCCGGACAGTTTTCATCGTACGAGCAGTACTTC. This translates into CASSSGQFSSYEQYF. The J gene is TRBJ2-7, the V gene TRBV5-1; a possible D gene is TRBD1 (6 bases). The CDR3 runs 15 residues. Germline V gene lookup returns CDR1 SGHRS and CDR2 YFSETQ. The ends were cut back, 3 bases at V and 4 bases at J, with 17 bases in the middle.